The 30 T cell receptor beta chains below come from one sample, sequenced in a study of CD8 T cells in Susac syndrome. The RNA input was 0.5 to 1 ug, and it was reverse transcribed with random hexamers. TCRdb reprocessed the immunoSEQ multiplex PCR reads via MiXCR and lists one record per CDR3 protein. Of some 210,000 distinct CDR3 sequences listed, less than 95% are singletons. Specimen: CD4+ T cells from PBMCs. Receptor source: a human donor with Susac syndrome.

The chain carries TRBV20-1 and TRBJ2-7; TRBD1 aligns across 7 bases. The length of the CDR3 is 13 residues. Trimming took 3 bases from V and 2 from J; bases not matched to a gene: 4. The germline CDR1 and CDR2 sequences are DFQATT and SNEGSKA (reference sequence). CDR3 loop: CSARTGRTYEQYF. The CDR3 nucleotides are TGCAGTGCTAGGACAGGGCGGACCTACGAGCAGTACTTC.

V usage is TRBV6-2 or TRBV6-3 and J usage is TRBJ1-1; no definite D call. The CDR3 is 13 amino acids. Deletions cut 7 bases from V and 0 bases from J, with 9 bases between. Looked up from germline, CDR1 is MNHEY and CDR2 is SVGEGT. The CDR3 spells CASIDWMNTEAFF. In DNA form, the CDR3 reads TGTGCCAGCATCGACTGGATGAACACTGAAGCTTTCTTT.

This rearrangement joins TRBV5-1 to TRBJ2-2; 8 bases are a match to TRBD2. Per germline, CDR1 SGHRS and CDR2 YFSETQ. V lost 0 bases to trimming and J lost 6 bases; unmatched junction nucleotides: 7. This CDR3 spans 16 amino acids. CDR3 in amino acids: CASSLEAGGVAGELFF. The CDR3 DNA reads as TGCGCCAGCAGCTTGGAGGCCGGGGGGGTCGCCGGGGAGCTGTTTTTT.

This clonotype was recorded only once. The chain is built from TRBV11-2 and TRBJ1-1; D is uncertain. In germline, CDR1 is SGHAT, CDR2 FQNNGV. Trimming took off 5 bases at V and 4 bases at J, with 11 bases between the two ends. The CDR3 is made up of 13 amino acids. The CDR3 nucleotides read TGTGCCAGCAGCCCAACCTCGGCCACTGAAGCTTTCTTT. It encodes CASSPTSATEAFF.

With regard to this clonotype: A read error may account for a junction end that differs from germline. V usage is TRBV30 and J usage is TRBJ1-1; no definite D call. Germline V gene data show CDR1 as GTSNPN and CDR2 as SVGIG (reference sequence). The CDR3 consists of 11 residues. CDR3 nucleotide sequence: TGTGCCTGGAGAGCCGGTCCCCGGCGAAGCTTT. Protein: CAWRAGPRRSF. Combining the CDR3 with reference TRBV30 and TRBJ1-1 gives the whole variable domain SQTIHQWPATLVQPVGSPLSLECTVEGTSNPNLYWYRQAAGRGLQLLFYSVGIGQISSEVPQNLSASRPQDRQFILSSKKLLLSDSGFYLCAWRAGPRRSFGQGTRLTVV.

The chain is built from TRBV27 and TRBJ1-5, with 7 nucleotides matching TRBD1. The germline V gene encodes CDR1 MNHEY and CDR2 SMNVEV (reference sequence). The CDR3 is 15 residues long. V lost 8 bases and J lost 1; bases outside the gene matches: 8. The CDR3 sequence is CASRQDRASNQPQHF. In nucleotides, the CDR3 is TGTGCCAGCCGTCAAGACAGGGCGAGCAATCAGCCCCAGCATTTT.

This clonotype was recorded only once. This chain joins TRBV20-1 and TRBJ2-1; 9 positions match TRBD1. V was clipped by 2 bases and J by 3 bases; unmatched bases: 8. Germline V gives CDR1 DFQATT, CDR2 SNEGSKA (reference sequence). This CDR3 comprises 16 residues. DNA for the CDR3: TGCAGTGCTAGACGTGCAACAGGGGGCAGCTACAATGAGCAGTTCTTC. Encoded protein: CSARRATGGSYNEQFF.

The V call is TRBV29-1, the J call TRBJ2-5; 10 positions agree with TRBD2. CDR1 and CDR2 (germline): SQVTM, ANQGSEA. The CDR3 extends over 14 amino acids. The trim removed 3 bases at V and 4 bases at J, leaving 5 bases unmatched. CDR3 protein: CSVEAAGGPETQYF. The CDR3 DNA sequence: TGCAGCGTTGAGGCAGCGGGGGGGCCAGAGACCCAGTACTTC.

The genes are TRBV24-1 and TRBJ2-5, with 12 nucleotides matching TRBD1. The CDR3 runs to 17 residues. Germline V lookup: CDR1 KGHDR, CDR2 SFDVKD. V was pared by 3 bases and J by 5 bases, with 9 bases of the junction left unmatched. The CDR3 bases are TGTGCCACCAGTGATCGGGACAGGGGGCAGGGTATGGAGACCCAGTACTTC. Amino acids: CATSDRDRGQGMETQYF.

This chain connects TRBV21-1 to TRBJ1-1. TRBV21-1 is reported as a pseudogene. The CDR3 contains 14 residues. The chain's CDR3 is CASSKDPMNTEAFF. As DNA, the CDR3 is TGTGCCAGCAGCAAAGACCCTATGAACACTGAAGCTTTCTTT.

For the CDR3, the DNA is TGTGCCAGCTCCCGGGACAAGTCGACGAATTCACCCCTCCACTTT. Its protein product is CASSRDKSTNSPLHF. This sequence joins TRBV18 and TRBJ1-6; D is perhaps TRBD1 (6 bases). The CDR3 loop spans 15 amino acids. Trimming shortened V by 6 bases and J by 7 bases, and 16 bases separated the two germline ends. The germline CDR1 and CDR2 sequences are KGHSH and LQKENI.

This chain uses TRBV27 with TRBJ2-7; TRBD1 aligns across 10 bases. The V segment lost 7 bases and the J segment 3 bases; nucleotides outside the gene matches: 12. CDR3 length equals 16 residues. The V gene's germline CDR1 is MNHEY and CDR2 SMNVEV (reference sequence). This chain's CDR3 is CASTRTWGQGLYEQYF. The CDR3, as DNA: TGTGCCAGCACTCGGACATGGGGACAGGGGCTCTACGAGCAGTACTTC.

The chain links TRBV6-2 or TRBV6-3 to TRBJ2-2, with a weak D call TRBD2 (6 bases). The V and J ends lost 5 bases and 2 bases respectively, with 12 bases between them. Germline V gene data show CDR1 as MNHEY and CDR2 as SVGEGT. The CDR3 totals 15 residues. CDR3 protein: CASSAPGLNTGELFF. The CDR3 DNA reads TGTGCCAGCAGTGCCCCGGGACTTAACACCGGGGAGCTGTTTTTT.

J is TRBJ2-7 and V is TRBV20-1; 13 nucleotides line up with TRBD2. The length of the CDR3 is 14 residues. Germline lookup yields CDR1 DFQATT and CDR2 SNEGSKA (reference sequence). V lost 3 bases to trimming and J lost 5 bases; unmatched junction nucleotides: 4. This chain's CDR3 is CSARTSGGRNEQYF. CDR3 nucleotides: TGCAGTGCTAGGACTAGCGGGGGGCGTAACGAGCAGTACTTC.

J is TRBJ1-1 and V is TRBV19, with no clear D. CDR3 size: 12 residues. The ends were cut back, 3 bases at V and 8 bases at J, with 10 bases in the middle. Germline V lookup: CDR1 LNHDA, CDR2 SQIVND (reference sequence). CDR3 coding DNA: TGTGCCAGTAGTATCGAAAGGAGAGAAGCTTTCTTT. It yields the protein CASSIERREAFF. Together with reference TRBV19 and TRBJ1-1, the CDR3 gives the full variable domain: DGGITQSPKYLFRKEGQNVTLSCEQNLNHDAMYWYRQDPGQGLRLIYYSQIVNDFQKGDIAEGYSVSREKKESFPLTVTSAQKNPTAFYLCASSIERREAFFGQGTRLTVV.

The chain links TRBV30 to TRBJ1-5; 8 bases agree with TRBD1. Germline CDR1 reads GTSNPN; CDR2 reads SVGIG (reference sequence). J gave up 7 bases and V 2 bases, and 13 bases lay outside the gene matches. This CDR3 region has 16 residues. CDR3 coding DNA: TGTGCCTGGAGTTCCACGGACAGGGTGACCACGCAGCCCCAGCATTTT. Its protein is CAWSSTDRVTTQPQHF.

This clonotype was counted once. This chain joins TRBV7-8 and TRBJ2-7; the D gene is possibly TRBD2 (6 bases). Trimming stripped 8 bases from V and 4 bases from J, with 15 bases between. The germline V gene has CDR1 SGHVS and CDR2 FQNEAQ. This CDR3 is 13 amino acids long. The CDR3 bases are TGTGCCAGCTACGGGGCCAGCGGGTACGAGCAGTACTTC. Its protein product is CASYGASGYEQYF.

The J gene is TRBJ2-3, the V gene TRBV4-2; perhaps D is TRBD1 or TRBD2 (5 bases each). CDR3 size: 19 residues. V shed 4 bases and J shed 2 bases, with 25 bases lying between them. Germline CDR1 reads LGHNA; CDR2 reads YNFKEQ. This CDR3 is CASSRTAQGTGPPTDTQYF. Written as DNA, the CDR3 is TGTGCCAGCAGCCGAACCGCGCAGGGCACGGGACCCCCCACAGATACGCAGTATTTT.

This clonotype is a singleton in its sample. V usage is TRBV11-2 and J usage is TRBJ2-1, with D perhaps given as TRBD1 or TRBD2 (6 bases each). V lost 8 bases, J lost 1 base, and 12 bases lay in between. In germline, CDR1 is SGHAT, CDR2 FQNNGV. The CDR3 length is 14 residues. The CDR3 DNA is TGTGCCAGCGGTCAGGGGACTTCCTACAATGAGCAGTTCTTC. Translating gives CASGQGTSYNEQFF.

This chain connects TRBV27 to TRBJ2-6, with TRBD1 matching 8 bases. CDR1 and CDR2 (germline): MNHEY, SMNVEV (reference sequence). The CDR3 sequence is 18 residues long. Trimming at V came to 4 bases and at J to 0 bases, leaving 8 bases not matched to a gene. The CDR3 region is CASSSLDRARSGANVLTF. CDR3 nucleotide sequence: TGTGCCAGCAGTTCCTTGGACAGGGCCCGCTCTGGGGCCAACGTCCTGACTTTC.

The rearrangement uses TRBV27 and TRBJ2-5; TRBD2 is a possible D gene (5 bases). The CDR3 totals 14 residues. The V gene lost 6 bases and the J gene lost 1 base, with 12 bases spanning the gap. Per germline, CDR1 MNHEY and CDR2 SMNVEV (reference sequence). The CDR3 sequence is CASRSPGVQETQYF. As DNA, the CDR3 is TGTGCCAGCAGAAGCCCCGGGGTCCAAGAGACCCAGTACTTC.

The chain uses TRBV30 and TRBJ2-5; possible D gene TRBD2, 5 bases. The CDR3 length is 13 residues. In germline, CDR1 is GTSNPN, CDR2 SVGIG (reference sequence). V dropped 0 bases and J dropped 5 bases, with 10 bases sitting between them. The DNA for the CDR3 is TGTGCCTGGAGTGTCGGATCGGGGGAGACCCAGTACTTC. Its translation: CAWSVGSGETQYF.

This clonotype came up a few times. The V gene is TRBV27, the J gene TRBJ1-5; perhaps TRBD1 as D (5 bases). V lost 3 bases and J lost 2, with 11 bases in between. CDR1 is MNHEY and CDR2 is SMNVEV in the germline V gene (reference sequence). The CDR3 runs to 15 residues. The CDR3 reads CASSLSRVGNQPQHF. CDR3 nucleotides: TGTGCCAGCAGTTTGTCCAGGGTAGGCAATCAGCCCCAGCATTTT.

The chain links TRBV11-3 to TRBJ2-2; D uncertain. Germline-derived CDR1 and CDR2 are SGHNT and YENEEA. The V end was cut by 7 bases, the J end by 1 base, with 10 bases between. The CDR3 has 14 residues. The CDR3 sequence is CASTPRGNTGELFF. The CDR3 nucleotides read TGTGCCAGCACCCCCCGAGGGAACACCGGGGAGCTGTTTTTT.

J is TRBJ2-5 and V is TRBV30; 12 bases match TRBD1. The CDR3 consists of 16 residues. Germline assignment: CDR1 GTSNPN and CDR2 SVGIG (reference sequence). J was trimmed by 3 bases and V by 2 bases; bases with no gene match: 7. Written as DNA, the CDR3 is TGTGCCTGGAGTCGGGACAGGGGGCTTAGTGAAGAGACCCAGTACTTC. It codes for CAWSRDRGLSEETQYF.

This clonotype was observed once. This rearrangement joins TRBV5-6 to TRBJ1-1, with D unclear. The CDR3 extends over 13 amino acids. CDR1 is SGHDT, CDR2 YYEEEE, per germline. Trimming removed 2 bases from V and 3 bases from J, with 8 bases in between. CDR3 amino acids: CASSLFPDTEAFF. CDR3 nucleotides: TGTGCCAGCAGCTTATTTCCTGACACTGAAGCTTTCTTT.

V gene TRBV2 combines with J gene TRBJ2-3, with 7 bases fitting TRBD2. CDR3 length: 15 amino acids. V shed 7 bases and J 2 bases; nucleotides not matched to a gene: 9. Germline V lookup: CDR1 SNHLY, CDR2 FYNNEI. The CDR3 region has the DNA TGTGCCAGCACCGCGCTGGGAGGGGTCACAGATACGCAGTATTTT. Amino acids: CASTALGGVTDTQYF.

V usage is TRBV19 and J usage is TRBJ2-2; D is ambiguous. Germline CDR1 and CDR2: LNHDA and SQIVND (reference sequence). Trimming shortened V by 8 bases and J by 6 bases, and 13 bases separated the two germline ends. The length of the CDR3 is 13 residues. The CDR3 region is CASSPRRPGELFF. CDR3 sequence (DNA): TGTGCCAGTTCCCCCCGACGGCCCGGGGAGCTGTTTTTT.

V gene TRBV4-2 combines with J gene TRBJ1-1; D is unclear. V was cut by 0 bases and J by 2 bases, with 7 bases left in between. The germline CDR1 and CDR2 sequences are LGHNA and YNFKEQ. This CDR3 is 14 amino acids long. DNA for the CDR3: TGTGCCAGCAGCCAAGAATTGATAAACACTGAAGCTTTCTTT. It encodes CASSQELINTEAFF.

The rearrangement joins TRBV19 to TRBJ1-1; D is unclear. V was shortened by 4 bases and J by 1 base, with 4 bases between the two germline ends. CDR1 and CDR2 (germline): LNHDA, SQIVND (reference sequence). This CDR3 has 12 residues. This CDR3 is CASSKSNTEAFF. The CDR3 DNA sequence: TGTGCCAGTAGTAAGTCGAACACTGAAGCTTTCTTT.